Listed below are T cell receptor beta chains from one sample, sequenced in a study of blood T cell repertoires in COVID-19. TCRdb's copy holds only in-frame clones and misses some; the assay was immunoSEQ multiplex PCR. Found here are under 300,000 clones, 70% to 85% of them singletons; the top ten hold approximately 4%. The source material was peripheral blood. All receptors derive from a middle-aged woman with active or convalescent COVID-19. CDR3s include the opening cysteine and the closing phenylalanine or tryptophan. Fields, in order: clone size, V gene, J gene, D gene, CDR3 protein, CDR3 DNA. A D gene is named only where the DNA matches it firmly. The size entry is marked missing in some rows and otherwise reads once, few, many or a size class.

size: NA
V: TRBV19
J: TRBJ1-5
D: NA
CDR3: CASIDRWSNQPQHF
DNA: TGTGCCAGTATCGACAGGTGGAGCAATCAGCCCCAGCATTTT

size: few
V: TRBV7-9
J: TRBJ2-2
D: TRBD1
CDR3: CASSPMTGPGELFF
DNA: TGTGCCAGCAGCCCAATGACAGGGCCCGGGGAGCTGTTTTTT

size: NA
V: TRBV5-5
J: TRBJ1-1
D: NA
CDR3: CASTLGGNMNTEAFF
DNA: TGTGCCAGCACCCTGGGGGGGAACATGAACACTGAAGCTTTCTTT

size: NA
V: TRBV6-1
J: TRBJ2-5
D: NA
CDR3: CASSEASVYQETQYF
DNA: TGTGCCAGCAGTGAAGCGTCAGTCTACCAAGAGACCCAGTACTTC

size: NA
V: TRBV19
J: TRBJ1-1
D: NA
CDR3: CASDPRGPLGTEAFF
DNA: TGTGCCAGTGACCCCAGGGGTCCCTTGGGCACTGAAGCTTTCTTT

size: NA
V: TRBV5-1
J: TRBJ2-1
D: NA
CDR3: CASSFINNEQFF
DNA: TGCGCCAGCAGCTTTATTAACAATGAGCAGTTCTTC

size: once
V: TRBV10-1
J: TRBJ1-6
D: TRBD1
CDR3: CASSSDPSGQTTPLHF
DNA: TGCGCCAGCAGTTCCGATCCCTCGGGACAGACAACACCCCTCCACTTT

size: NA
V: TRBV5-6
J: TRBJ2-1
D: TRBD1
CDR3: CASSSATGSSYNEQFF
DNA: TGTGCCAGCAGCTCGGCGACAGGGTCCTCCTACAATGAGCAGTTCTTC

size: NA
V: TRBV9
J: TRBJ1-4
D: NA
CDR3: CASSVAGHPTNEKLFF
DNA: TGTGCCAGCAGCGTAGCTGGGCATCCAACTAATGAAAAACTGTTTTTT

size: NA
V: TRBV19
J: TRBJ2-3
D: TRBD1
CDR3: CASSQGGRALGTQYF
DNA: TGTGCCAGTAGTCAAGGGGGCAGGGCTCTCGGTACGCAGTATTTT

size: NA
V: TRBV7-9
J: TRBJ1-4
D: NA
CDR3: CASSSGVLTNEKLFF
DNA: TGTGCCAGCAGTTCAGGGGTTCTCACGAATGAAAAACTGTTTTTT

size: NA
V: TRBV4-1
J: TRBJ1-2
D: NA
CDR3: CASSQGPGTSDGYTF
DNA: TGCGCCAGCAGCCAAGGACCTGGGACTTCCGATGGCTACACCTTC

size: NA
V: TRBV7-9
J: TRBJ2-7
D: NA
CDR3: CASSARGGLTSYEQYF
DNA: TGTGCCAGCAGCGCCCGGGGTGGGCTGACCTCCTACGAGCAGTACTTC

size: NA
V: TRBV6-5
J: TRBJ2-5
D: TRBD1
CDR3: CASRLTGVQETQYF
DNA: TGTGCCAGCAGGTTAACAGGGGTCCAAGAGACCCAGTACTTC

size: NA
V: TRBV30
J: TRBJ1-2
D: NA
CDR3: CACPSQGSYGYTF
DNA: TGTGCCTGCCCTTCGCAGGGGTCCTATGGCTACACCTTC

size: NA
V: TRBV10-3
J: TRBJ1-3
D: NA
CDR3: CAISGGSSSGNTIYF
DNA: TGTGCCATCTCTGGTGGCAGTTCCTCTGGAAACACCATATATTTT

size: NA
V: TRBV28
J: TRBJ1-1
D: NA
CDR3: CASSRVWATEAFF
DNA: TGTGCCAGCAGCCGCGTATGGGCGACTGAAGCTTTCTTT

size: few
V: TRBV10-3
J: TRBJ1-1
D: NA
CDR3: CAISETGSGTEAFF
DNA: TGTGCCATCAGTGAGACAGGGTCGGGCACTGAAGCTTTCTTT

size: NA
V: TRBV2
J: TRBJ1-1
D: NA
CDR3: CASSAHWGAEAFF
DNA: TGTGCCAGCAGTGCCCATTGGGGGGCTGAAGCTTTCTTT

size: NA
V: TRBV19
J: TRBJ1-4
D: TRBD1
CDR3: CASSIIFPGQGGEKLFF
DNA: TGTGCCAGTAGTATAATCTTCCCGGGACAGGGTGGAGAAAAACTGTTTTTT

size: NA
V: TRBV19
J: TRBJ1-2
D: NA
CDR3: CASSIRDFANYGYTF
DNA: TGTGCCAGTAGTATCCGGGACTTTGCTAACTATGGCTACACCTTC

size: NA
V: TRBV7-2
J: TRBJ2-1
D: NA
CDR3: CASSLAGGRNEQFF
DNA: TGTGCCAGCAGCTTAGCGGGGGGGCGAAATGAGCAGTTCTTC

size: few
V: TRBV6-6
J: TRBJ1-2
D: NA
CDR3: CASSYGEDFYGYTF
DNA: TGTGCCAGCAGTTACGGTGAGGATTTCTATGGCTACACCTTC

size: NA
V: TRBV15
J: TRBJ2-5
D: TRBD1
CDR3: CATSTRTGTGKETQYF
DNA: TGTGCCACCAGCACTCGAACCGGGACAGGGAAAGAGACCCAGTACTTC

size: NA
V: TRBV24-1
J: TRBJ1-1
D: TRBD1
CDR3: CATRGTVATEAFF
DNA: TGTGCCACCCGGGGGACAGTAGCCACTGAAGCTTTCTTT

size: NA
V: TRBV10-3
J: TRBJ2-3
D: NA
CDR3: CAISETRIDTQYF
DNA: TGTGCCATCAGTGAGACCAGGATCGATACGCAGTATTTT

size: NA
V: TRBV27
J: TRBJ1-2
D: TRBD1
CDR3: CASSLRGLGYGYTF
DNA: TGTGCCAGCAGTTTGAGGGGGCTTGGCTATGGCTACACCTTC

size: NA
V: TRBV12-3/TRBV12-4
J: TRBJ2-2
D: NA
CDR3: CASSLPGSGELFF
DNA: TGTGCCAGCAGTTTACCGGGGTCCGGGGAGCTGTTTTTT

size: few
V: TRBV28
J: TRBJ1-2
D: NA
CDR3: CASSPPRTLGRGYTF
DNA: TGTGCCAGCAGTCCCCCCCGGACTCTTGGGAGGGGCTACACCTTC

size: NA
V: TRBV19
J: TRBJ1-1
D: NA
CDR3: CASSIPRTEAFF
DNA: TGTGCCAGTAGTATACCTAGGACTGAAGCTTTCTTT

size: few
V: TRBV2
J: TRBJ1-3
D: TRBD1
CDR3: CASHTHTGAGNTIYF
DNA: TGTGCCTCCCACACCCATACAGGGGCTGGAAACACCATATATTTT

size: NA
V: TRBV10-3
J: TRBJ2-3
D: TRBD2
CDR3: CATWPGLAADTQYF
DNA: TGTGCCACGTGGCCGGGACTAGCAGCAGATACGCAGTATTTT

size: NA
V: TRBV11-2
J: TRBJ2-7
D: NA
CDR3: CASSLGRSGDYEQYF
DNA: TGTGCCAGCAGCTTAGGGCGGTCGGGGGACTACGAGCAGTACTTC

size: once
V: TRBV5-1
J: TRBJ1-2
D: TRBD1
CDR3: CASSADRGNYGYTF
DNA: TGCGCCAGCAGCGCGGACAGGGGAAACTATGGCTACACCTTC

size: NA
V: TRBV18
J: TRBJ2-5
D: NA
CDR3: CASSQNLGGETQYF
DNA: TGTGCCAGCTCACAGAACTTAGGGGGAGAGACCCAGTACTTC

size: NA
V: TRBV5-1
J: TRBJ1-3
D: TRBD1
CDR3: CASSSTGVHTIYF
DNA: TGCGCCAGCAGCTCGACAGGGGTCCACACCATATATTTT

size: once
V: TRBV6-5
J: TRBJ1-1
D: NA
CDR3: CASRDLGLPNTEAFF
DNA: TGTGCCAGCAGGGACTTGGGACTGCCGAACACTGAAGCTTTCTTT

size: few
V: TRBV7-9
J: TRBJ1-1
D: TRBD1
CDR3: CASRSLRGGEHTEAFF
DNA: TGTGCCAGCAGATCTCTACGAGGGGGCGAGCACACTGAAGCTTTCTTT